Reported below is one TCR delta chain. This DNA's translation and the protein TCRdb lists, from a much larger clone, do not match at residue 14, likely due to a read error; the protein shown is translated from the DNA. Trimming took 1 base from V and 5 from J; bases not matched to a gene: 17. Germline values: CDR1 GEAIGNYY, CDR2 EKD. The CDR3 has 21 amino acids. TCRdb applied CATT to the RT-PCR reads for clone calling. The sample has several thousand delta-chain clones; more than 1.5% are singletons. The sample belongs to a study of gamma-delta T cells after stem cell transplantation. The chain is built from TRDV2 and TRDJ3; 9 bases are a match to TRDD3. The TCR originated in a human donor. It is not recorded whose cells these are; they may come from a transplant donor. Sequenced material: gamma-delta T cells. In DNA form, the CDR3 reads TGTGCCTGTGACACAGCAGGGGGATACCCCAGCACCACCCGGGACACCCGACAGATGTTTTTC. Protein product: CACDTAGGYPSTTRDTRQMFF.